Sequencing of this TCR beta chain was carried out in a study of T cells of healthy individuals. Germline values: CDR1 MNHEY, CDR2 SMNVEV (reference sequence). Trimming at V came to 9 bases and at J to 2 bases, leaving 10 bases not matched to a gene. The CDR3 contains 15 residues. The table lists this clonotype with a few counts. One entry per CDR3 protein, called by TCRdb with MiXCR from the 5' RACE reads. This table holds around 98,000 distinct CDR3 sequences, around 17% found once. The clonotype originates from a human donor in good health. This chain uses TRBV27 with TRBJ2-7; 10 bases are shared with TRBD1. DNA for the CDR3: TGTGCCAGTCCCCACGGACAGGGGGGCACCTACGAGCAGTACTTC. Translated, it gives CASPHGQGGTYEQYF.